The table lists the clone carrying this T cell receptor (beta chain) with a few counts. Germline DNA was also extracted, and blood RNA was taken from unsorted whole blood. CDR1 and CDR2 (germline): KGHDR, SFDVKD. Trimming cost V 0 bases and J 7 bases, with 9 bases left between them. This CDR3 has 14 amino acids. Reverse transcription of about 500 ng total RNA with a constant-region primer produced TCR beta cDNA. The TCR beta library was amplified through three nested multiplex PCR rounds in a modified ARM-PCR procedure. In the first two PCR rounds, TRBV1-TRBV30 forward primers were paired with a C-beta reverse primer, and each round lasted roughly 9 cycles. TCRdb re-called the multiplex PCR reads with MiXCR, one entry per CDR3 protein. The data contain approximately 330,000 distinct CDR3 sequences, about 61% of them singletons. The data belong to a study of tumor-infiltrating lymphocytes in primary liver carcinoma.

The V call is TRBV24-1, the J call TRBJ2-1, with D maybe TRBD2 (5 bases). The sequenced material came from peripheral blood. The TCR sequence derives from a man aged 40-49 years with primary liver carcinoma and hepatitis B virus infection. The CDR3 DNA reads TGTGCCACCAGTGATTTGGCTAGCCGGAATGAGCAGTTCTTC. This codes for CATSDLASRNEQFF.